This T cell receptor beta chain was obtained from a study of blood T cell repertoires in COVID-19. Turning to the study itself: PBMCs, B-cell-depleted T cells, or T cells were the source of the cDNA or gDNA that made up the material.

This CDR3 has 14 amino acids. Germline V gene data show CDR1 as SGHAT and CDR2 as FQNNGV. V was clipped by 6 bases and J by 2 bases, with 13 bases between them. The protocol was immunoSEQ multiplex PCR, while the TCRdb copy is restricted to in-frame clones and leaves out a portion. This repertoire shows around 470,000 clones, approximately 92% found once; its top ten account for 0.8% to 0.9%. The V call is TRBV11-2, the J call TRBJ1-1; no definite D call. The clonotype comes from a man between 18 and 29 years old with COVID-19, enrolled during active disease. Sequenced sample: peripheral blood. CDR3 in DNA: TGTGCCAGCAGTTCCGACGGGATTAACACTGAAGCTTTCTTT. Amino acid sequence: CASSSDGINTEAFF.